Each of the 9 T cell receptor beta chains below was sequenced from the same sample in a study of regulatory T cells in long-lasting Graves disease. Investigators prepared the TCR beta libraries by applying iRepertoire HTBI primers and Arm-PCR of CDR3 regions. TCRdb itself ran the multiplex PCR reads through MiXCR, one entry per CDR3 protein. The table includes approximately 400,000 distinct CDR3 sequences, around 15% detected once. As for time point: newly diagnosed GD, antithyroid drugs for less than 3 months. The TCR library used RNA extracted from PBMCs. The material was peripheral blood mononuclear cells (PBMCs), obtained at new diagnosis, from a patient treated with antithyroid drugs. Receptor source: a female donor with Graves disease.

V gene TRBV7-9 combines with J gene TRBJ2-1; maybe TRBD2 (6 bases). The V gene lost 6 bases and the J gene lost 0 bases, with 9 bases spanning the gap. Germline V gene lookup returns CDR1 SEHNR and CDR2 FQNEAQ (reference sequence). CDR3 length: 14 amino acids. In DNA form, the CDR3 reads TGTGCCAGCAGGGTCGGGGGCTCCTACAATGAGCAGTTCTTC. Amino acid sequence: CASRVGGSYNEQFF.

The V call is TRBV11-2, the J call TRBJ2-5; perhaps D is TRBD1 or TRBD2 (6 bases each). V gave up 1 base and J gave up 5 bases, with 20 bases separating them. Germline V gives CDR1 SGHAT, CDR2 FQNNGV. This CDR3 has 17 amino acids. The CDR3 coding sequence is TGTGCCAGCAGCTTAGTGACCGGGGGCCTAAATCGCGAGACCCAGTACTTC. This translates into CASSLVTGGLNRETQYF.

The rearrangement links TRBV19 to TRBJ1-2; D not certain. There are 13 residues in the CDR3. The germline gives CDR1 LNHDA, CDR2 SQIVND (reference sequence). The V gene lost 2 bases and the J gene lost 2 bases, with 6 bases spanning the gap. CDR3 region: CASSITGNYGYTF. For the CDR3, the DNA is TGTGCCAGTAGTATAACCGGGAACTATGGCTACACCTTC.

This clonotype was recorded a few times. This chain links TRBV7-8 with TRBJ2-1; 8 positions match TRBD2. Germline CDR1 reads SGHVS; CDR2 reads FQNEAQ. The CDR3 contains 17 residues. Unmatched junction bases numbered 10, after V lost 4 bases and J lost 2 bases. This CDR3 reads CASSSLKREKAYNEQFF. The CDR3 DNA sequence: TGTGCCAGCAGCTCACTAAAGCGGGAGAAAGCCTACAATGAGCAGTTCTTC.

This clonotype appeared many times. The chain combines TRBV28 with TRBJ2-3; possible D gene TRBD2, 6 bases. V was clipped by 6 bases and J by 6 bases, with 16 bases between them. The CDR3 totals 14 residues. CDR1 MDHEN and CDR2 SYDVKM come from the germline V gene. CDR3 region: CASRPSAGMDTQYF. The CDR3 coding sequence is TGTGCCAGCAGACCCTCCGCGGGGATGGATACGCAGTATTTT.

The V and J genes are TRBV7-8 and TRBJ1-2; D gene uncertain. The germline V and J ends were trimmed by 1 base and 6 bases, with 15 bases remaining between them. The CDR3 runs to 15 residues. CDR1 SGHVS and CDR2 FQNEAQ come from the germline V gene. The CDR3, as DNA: TGTGCCAGCAGCTTAGATGTCTTGAGCAATGATGGCTACACCTTC. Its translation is CASSLDVLSNDGYTF.

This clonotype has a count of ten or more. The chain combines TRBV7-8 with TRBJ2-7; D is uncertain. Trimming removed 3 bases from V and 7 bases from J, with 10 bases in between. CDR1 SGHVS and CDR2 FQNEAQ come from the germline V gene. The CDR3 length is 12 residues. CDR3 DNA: TGTGCCAGCAGCTTTACACCGGAAGAGCAGTACTTC. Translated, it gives CASSFTPEEQYF.

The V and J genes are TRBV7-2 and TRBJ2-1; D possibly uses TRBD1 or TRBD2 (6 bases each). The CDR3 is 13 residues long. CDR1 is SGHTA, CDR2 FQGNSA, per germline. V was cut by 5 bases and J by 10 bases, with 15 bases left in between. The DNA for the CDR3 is TGTGCCAGCAGCCTCGTACGGGGGCGGGAGCAGTTCTTC. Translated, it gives CASSLVRGREQFF.

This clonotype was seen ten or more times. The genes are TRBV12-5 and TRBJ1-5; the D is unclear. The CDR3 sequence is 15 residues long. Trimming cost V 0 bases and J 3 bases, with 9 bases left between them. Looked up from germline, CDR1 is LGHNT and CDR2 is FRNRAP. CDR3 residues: CASGLVLGPNQPQHF. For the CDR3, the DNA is TGTGCTAGTGGTTTGGTACTAGGTCCCAATCAGCCCCAGCATTTT. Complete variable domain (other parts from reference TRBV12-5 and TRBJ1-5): DARVTQTPRHKVTEMGQEVTMRCQPILGHNTVFWYRQTMMQGLELLAYFRNRAPLDDSGMPKDRFSAEMPDATLATLKIQPSEPRDSAVYFCASGLVLGPNQPQHFGDGTRLSIL.